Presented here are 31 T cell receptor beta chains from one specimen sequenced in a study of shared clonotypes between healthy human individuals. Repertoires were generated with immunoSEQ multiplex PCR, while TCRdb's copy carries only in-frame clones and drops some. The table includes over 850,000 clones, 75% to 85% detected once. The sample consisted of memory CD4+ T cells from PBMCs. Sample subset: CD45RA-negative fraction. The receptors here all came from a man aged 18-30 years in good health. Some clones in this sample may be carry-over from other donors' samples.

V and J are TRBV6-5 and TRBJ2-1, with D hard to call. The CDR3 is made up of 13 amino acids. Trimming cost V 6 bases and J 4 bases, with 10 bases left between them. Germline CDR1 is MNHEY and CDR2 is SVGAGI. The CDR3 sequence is CASSTLGYNEQFF. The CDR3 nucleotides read TGTGCCAGCAGCACATTAGGATACAATGAGCAGTTCTTC.

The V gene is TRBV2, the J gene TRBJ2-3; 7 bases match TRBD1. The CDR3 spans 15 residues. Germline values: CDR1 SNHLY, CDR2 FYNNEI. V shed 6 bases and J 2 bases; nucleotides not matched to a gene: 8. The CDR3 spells CASSADRQITDTQYF. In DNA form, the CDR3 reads TGTGCCAGCAGCGCGGACAGGCAGATCACAGATACGCAGTATTTT.

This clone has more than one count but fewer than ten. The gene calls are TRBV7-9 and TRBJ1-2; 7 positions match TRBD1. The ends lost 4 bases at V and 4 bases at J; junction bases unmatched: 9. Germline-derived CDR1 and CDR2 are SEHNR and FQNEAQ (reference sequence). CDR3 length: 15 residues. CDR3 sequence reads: CASSSQRRGLYGYTF. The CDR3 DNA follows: TGTGCCAGCAGCTCCCAGAGGAGGGGGCTCTATGGCTACACCTTC.

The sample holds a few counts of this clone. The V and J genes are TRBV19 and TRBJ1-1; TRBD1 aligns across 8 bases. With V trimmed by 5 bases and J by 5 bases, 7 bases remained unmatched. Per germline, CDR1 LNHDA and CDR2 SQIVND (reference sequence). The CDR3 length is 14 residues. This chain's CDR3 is CASSETGEWTEAFF. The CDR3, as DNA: TGTGCCAGTAGTGAGACAGGGGAGTGGACTGAAGCTTTCTTT.

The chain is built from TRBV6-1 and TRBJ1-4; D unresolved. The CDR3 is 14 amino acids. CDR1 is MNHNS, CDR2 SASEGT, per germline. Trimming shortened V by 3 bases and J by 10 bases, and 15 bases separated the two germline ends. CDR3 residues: CASSEGLSLRKLFF. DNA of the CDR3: TGTGCCAGCAGTGAGGGTCTTTCCTTACGAAAACTGTTTTTT.

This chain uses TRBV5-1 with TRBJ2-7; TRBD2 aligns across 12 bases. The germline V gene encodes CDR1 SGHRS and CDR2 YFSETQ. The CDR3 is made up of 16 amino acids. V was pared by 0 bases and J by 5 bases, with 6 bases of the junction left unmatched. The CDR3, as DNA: TGCGCCAGCAGCTTGGAACTAGCGGGAGGTATCCACGAGCAGTACTTC. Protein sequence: CASSLELAGGIHEQYF.

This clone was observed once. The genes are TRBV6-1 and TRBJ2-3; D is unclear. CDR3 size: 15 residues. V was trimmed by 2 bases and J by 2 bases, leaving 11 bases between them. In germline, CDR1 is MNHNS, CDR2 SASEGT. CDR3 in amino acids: CASSENGYLTDTQYF. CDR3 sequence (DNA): TGTGCCAGCAGTGAAAATGGCTACCTCACAGATACGCAGTATTTT.

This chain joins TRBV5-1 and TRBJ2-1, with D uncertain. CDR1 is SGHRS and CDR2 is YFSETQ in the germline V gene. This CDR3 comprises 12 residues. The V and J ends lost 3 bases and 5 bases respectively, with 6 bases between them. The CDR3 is CASSSGNNEQFF. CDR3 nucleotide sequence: TGCGCCAGCAGCTCGGGCAACAATGAGCAGTTCTTC.

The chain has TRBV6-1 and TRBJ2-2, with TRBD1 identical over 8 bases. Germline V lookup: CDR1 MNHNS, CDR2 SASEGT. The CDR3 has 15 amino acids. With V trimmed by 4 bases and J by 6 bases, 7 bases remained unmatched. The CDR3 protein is CASSGPRQGPGELFF. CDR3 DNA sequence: TGTGCCAGCAGTGGCCCAAGACAGGGGCCCGGGGAGCTGTTTTTT.

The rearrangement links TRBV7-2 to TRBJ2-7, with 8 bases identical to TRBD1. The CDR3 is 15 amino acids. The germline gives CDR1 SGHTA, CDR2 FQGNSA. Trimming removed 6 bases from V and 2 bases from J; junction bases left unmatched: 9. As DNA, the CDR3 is TGTGCCAGCAGTCATACCGGGACAGGCCCCTACGAGCAGTACTTC. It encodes CASSHTGTGPYEQYF. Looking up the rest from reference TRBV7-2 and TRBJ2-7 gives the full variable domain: GAGVSQSPSNKVTEKGKDVELRCDPISGHTALYWYRQSLGQGLEFLIYFQGNSAPDKSGLPSDRFSAERTGGSVSTLTIQRTQQEDSAVYLCASSHTGTGPYEQYFGPGTRLTVT.

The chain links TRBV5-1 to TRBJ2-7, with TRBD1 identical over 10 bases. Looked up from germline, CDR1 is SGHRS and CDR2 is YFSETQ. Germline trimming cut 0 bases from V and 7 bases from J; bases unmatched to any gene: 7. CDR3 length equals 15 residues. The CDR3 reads CASSLGGTGVREQYF. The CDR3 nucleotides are TGCGCCAGCAGCTTGGGAGGGACAGGGGTAAGGGAGCAGTACTTC. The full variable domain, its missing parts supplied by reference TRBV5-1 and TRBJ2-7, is KAGVTQTPRYLIKTRGQQVTLSCSPISGHRSVSWYQQTPGQGLQFLFEYFSETQRNKGNFPGRFSGRQFSNSRSEMNVSTLELGDSALYLCASSLGGTGVREQYFGPGTRLTVT.

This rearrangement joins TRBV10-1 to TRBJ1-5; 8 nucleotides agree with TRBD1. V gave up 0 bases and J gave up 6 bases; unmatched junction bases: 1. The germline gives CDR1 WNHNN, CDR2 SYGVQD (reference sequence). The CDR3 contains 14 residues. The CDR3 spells CASSESTGAQPQHF. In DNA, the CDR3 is TGCGCCAGCAGTGAGTCGACAGGGGCTCAGCCCCAGCATTTT.

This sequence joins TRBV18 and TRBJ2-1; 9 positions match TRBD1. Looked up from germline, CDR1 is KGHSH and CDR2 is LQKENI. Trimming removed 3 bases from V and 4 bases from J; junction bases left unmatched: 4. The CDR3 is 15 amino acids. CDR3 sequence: CASSPRDRDYNEQFF. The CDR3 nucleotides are TGTGCCAGCTCACCCCGGGACAGGGATTACAATGAGCAGTTCTTC.

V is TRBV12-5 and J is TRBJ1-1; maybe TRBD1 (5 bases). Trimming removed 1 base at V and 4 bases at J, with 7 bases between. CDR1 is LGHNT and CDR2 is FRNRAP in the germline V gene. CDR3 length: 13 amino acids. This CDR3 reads CASGLEQGTEAFF. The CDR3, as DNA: TGTGCTAGTGGTTTGGAGCAGGGCACTGAAGCTTTCTTT.

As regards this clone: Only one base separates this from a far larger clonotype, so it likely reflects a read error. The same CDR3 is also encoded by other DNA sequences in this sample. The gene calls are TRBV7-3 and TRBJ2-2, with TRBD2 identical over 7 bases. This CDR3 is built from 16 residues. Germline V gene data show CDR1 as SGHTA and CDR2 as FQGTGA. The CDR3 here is CASSLTSGTNTGELFF. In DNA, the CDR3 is TGTGCCAGCAGCTTAACGAGCGGGACGAACACCGGGGAGTTGTTTTTT. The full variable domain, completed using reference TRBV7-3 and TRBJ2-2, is GAGVSQTPSNKVTEKGKYVELRCDPISGHTALYWYRQSLGQGPEFLIYFQGTGAADDSGLPNDRFFAVRPEGSVSTLKIQRTERGDSAVYLCASSLTSGTNTGELFFGEGSRLTVL.

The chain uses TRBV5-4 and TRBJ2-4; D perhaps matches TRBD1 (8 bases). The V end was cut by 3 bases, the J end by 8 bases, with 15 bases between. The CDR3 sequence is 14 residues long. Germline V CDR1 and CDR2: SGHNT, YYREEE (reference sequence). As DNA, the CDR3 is TGTGCCAGCAGCTCCGGACAGGGAGGGCACATTCAGTACTTC. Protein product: CASSSGQGGHIQYF. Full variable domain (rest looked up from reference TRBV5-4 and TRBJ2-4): ETGVTQSPTHLIKTRGQQVTLRCSSQSGHNTVSWYQQALGQGPQFIFQYYREEENGRGNFPPRFSGLQFPNYSSELNVNALELDDSALYLCASSSGQGGHIQYFGAGTRLSVL.

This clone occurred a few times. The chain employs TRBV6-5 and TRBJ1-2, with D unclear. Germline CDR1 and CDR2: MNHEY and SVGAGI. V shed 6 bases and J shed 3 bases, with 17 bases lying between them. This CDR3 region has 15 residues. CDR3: CASSRSGNLHYGYTF. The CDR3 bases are TGTGCCAGCAGCAGGAGCGGGAACCTACACTATGGCTACACCTTC.

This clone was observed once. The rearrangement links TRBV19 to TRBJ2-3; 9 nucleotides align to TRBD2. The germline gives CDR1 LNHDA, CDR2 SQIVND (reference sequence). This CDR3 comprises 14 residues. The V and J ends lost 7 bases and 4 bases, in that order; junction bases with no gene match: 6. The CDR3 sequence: CASKLSGSADTQYF. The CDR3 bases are TGTGCCAGTAAACTTAGCGGGAGCGCAGATACGCAGTATTTT.

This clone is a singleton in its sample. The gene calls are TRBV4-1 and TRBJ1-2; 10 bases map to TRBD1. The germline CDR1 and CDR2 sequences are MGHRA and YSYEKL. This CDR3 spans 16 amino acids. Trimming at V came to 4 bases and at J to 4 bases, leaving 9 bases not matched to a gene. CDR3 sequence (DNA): TGCGCCAGCAGCCTAACTCGGGACAGGGGAGGCTATGGCTACACCTTC. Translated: CASSLTRDRGGYGYTF.

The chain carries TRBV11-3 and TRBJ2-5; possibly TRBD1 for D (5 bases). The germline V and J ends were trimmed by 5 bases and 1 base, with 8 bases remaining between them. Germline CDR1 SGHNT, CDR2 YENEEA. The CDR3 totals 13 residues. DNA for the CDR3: TGTGCCAGCAGCCGACAGTCCCAAGAGACCCAGTACTTC. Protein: CASSRQSQETQYF.

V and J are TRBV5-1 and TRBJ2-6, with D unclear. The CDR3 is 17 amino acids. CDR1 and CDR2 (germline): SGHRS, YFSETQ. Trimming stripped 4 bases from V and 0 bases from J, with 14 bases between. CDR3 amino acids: CASSPFGYGSGANVLTF. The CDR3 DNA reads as TGCGCCAGCAGCCCATTCGGCTACGGCTCTGGGGCCAACGTCCTGACTTTC.

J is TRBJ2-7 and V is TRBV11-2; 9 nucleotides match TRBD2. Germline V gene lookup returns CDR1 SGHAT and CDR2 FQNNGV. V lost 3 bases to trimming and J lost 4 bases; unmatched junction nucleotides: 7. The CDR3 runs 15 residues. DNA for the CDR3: TGTGCCAGCAGCTTGGGATTGACTAGCGGATACGAGCAGTACTTC. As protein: CASSLGLTSGYEQYF.

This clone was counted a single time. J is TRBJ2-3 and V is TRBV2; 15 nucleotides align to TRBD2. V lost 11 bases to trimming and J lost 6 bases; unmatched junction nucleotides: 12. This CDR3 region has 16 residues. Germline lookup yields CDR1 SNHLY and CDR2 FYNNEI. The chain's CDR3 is CAGTPGLAGGRDTQYF. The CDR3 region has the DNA TGTGCCGGTACCCCGGGACTAGCGGGAGGCCGGGATACGCAGTATTTT.

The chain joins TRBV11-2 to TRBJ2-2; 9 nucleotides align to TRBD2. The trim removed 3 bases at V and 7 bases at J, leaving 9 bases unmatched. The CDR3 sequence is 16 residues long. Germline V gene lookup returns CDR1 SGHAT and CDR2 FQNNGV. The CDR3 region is CASSLPWLAGSGELFF. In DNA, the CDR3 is TGTGCCAGCAGCTTGCCGTGGCTAGCGGGAAGCGGGGAGCTGTTTTTT.

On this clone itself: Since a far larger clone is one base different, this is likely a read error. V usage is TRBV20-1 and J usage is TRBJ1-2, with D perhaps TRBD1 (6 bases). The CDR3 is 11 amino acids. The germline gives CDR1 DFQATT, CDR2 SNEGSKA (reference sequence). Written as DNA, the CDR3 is TGCAGTTGGGGGCGTAACTATGGCCACACCTTC. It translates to CSWGRNYGHTF.

CDR3: CASSYSSSPNQPQHF. CDR3 coding DNA: TGTGCCAGCAGTTACTCGAGCAGTCCAAATCAGCCCCAGCATTTT. V is TRBV6-6 and J is TRBJ1-5; D not resolved. Germline CDR1 is MNHNY and CDR2 is SVGAGI (reference sequence). This CDR3 is 15 amino acids long. Deletions cut 0 bases from V and 4 bases from J, with 10 bases between.

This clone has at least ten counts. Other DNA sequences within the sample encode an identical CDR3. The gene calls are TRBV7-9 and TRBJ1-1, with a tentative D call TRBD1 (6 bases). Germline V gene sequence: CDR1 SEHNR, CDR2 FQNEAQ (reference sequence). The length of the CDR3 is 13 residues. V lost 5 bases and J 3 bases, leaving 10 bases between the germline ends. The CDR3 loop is CASSLDRYTEAFF. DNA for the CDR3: TGTGCCAGCAGCCTCGACAGGTACACTGAAGCTTTCTTT.

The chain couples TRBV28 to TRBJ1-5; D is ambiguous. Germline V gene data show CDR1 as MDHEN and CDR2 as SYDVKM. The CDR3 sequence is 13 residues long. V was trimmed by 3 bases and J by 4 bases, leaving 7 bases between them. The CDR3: CASSFRTNQPQHF. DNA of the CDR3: TGTGCCAGCAGTTTCCGGACGAATCAGCCCCAGCATTTT.

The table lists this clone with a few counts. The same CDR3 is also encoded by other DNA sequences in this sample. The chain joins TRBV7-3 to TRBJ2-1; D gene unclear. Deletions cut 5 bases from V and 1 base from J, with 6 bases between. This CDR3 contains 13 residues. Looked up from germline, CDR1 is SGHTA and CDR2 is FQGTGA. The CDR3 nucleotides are TGTGCCAGCAGCCCGCAATCCTACAATGAGCAGTTCTTC. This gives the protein CASSPQSYNEQFF.

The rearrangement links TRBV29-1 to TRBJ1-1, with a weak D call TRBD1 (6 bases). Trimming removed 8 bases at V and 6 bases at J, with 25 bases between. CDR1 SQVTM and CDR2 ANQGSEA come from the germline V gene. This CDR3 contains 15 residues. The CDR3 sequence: CSTGGAYLTKPEAFF. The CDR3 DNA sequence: TGCAGCACGGGGGGGGCATATCTCACGAAACCTGAAGCTTTCTTT. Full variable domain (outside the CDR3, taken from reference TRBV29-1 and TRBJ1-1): SAVISQKPSRDICQRGTSLTIQCQVDSQVTMMFWYRQQPGQSLTLIATANQGSEATYESGFVIDKFPISRPNLTFSTLTVSNMSPEDSSIYLCSTGGAYLTKPEAFFGQGTRLTVV.

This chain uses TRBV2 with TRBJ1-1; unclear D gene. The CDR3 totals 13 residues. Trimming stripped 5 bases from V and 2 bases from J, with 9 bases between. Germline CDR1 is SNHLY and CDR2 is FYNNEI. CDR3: CASSIKGNTEAFF. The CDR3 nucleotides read TGTGCCAGCAGTATTAAGGGAAACACTGAAGCTTTCTTT.